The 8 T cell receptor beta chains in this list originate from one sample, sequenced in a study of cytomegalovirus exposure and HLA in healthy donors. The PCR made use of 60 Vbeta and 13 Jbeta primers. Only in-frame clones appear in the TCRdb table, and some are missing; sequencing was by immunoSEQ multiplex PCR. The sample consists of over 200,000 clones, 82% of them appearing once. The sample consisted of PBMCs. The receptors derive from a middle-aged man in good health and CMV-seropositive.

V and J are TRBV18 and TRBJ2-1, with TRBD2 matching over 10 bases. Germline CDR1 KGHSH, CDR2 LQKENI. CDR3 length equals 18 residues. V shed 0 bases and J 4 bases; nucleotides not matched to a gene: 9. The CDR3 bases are TGTGCCAGCTCACCACCCCGAGGGCTAGCGGGAGAATACAATGAGCAGTTCTTC. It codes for CASSPPRGLAGEYNEQFF. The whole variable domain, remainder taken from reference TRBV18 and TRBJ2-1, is NAGVMQNPRHLVRRRGQEARLRCSPMKGHSHVYWYRQLPEEGLKFMVYLQKENIIDESGMPKERFSAEFPKEGPSILRIQQVVRGDSAAYFCASSPPRGLAGEYNEQFFGPGTRLTVL.

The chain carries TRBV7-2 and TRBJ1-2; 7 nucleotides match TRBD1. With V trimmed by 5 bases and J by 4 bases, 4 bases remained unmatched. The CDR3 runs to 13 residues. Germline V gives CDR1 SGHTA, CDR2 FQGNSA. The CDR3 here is CASSPGTVYGYTF. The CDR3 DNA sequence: TGTGCCAGCAGCCCGGGGACAGTCTATGGCTACACCTTC.

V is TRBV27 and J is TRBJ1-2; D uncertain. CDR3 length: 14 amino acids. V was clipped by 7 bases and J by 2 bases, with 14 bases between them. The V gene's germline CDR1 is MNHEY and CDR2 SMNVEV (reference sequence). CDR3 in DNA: TGTGCCAGCATGTCGCGCTGGGCCAACTATGGCTACACCTTC. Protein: CASMSRWANYGYTF.

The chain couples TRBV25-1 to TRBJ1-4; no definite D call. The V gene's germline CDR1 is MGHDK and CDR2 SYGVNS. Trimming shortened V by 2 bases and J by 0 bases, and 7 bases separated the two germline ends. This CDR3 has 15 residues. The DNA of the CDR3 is TGTGCCAGCAGTGAAAATCCCGCAACTAATGAAAAACTGTTTTTT. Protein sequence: CASSENPATNEKLFF. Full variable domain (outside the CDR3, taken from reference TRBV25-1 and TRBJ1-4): EADIYQTPRYLVIGTGKKITLECSQTMGHDKMYWYQQDPGMELHLIHYSYGVNSTEKGDLSSESTVSRIRTEHFPLTLESARPSHTSQYLCASSENPATNEKLFFGSGTQLSVL.

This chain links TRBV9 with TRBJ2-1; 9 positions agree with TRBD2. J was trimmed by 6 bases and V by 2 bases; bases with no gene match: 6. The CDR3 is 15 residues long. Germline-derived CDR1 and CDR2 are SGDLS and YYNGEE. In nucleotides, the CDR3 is TGTGCCAGCAGCGTCGAGGCGGGAGGGGTCAATGAGCAGTTCTTC. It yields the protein CASSVEAGGVNEQFF.

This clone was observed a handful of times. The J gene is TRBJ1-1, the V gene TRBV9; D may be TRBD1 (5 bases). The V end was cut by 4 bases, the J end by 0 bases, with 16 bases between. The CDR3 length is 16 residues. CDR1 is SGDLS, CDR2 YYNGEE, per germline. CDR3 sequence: CASSSGGGLMNTEAFF. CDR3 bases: TGTGCCAGCAGCAGCGGGGGGGGACTTATGAACACTGAAGCTTTCTTT.

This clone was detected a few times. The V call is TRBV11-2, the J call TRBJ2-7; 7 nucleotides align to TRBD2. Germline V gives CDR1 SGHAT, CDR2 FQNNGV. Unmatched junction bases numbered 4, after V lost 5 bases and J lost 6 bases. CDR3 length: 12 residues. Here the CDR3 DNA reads TGTGCCAGCAGCCTCGGCGGGGGCGAGCAGTACTTC. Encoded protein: CASSLGGGEQYF. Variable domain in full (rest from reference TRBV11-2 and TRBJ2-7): EAGVAQSPRYKIIEKRQSVAFWCNPISGHATLYWYQQILGQGPKLLIQFQNNGVVDDSQLPKDRFSAERLKGVDSTLKIQPAKLEDSAVYLCASSLGGGEQYFGPGTRLTVT.

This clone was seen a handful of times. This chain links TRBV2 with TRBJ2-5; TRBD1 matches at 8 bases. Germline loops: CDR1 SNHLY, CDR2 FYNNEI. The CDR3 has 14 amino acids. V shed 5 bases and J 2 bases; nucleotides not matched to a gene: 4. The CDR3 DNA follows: TGTGCCAGCAGTCTGGACAGGGCACAAGAGACCCAGTACTTC. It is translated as CASSLDRAQETQYF.